This T cell receptor beta chain came from a study of shared clonotypes between healthy human individuals. Study results and caveats: Against clonotypes common to all four donors, non-shared ones had lower generation probabilities.

As regards this clone: What it binds is not known. The same CDR3 also results from other DNA sequences found in this sample.

All participating donors were Caucasian adults from Nashville, Tennessee. Across several immunoSEQ plates, the genomic DNA of each subset was split evenly. Some clones are missing from TCRdb's copy, which holds only in-frame ones; the method was immunoSEQ multiplex PCR. Among about 1.5 million clones listed, 95% to 99% were seen once. Germline CDR1 MDHEN, CDR2 SYDVKM. The CDR3 consists of 13 residues. Trimming took off 2 bases at V and 4 bases at J, with 6 bases between the two ends. The rearrangement links TRBV28 to TRBJ2-1; tentatively, D is TRBD2 (6 bases). The receptor was isolated from a man aged 30 to 45 in good health. The sample comprised naive CD4+ T cells sorted from blood. Subset reported: CD45RA+ positively selected. The CDR3 region is CASSLGGYNEQFF. The DNA of the CDR3 is TGTGCCAGCAGTTTAGGGGGGTACAATGAGCAGTTCTTC.